This TCR beta chain was captured by sequencing in a study of graft-versus-host responses after intestinal transplantation. Study details: The study gave all recipients anti-thymocyte globulin induction, then tacrolimus and steroids for about 3 years.

Study outcomes and limitations: There was an association between peak levels of circulating GvH clones and early post-transplant HvG declines. GvH clones surfaced in recipient marrow, some emerging earlier in ileum or blood.

Intraepithelial plus lamina propria lymphocytes were released by processing graft tissue. V lost 0 bases, J lost 1 base, and 8 bases lay in between. The CDR3 has 14 amino acids. CDR1 is SGHDT and CDR2 is YYEEEE in the germline V gene. Produced via immunoSEQ multiplex PCR; TCRdb's table is partial and in-frame only. The sample yields 15,000 to 20,000 clones, approximately 83% seen once. Concerning this clone: As yet, its antigen is unknown.

This specimen consisted of ileum tissue, obtained roughly 600 days after intestinal transplantation. This TCR was sampled from a human patient who received an intestinal transplant, so some T cells may come from the graft donor. This chain uses TRBV5-6 with TRBJ2-7; D is uncertain. Here the CDR3 reads CASSLGAVSYEQYF. Here the CDR3 DNA reads TGTGCCAGCAGCTTGGGGGCCGTATCCTACGAGCAGTACTTC.